This entry describes one T cell receptor (beta chain). This sample was included in a study of blood T cell repertoires in COVID-19. This CDR3 has 15 residues. The V gene lost 1 base and the J gene lost 6 bases, with 13 bases spanning the gap. Germline CDR1 SGHVS, CDR2 FNYEAQ. Method: immunoSEQ multiplex PCR; TCRdb's copy keeps in-frame clones and lacks some. The table has tens of thousands of clones, approximately 91% seen once. The source is a man in his fifties or sixties with acute or convalescent COVID-19. Sequenced material: peripheral blood. The rearrangement links TRBV7-6 to TRBJ1-5; D may be TRBD1 (6 bases). The DNA for the CDR3 is TGTGCCAGCAGCTTAGGTGGGGGGGGGCTTCAGCCCCAGCATTTT. Amino acid sequence: CASSLGGGGLQPQHF.